One and the same sample provided the 5 T cell receptor beta chains below, sequenced in a study of control samples from healthy donors and cancer patients. TCRdb's table, derived via immunoSEQ multiplex PCR, lists solely in-frame clones and lacks some. Of 90,000 to 140,000 clones listed, 80% to 90% are singletons. The sample was blood. Receptors were obtained from a woman aged 45-65 years in good health.

The chain recombines TRBV12-3 or TRBV12-4 with TRBJ2-7; D ambiguous. V gave up 5 bases and J gave up 2 bases, with 7 bases separating them. The CDR3 is made up of 12 amino acids. The CDR3 loop reads CASSPDAYEQYF. Here the CDR3 DNA reads TGTGCCAGCAGTCCAGACGCCTACGAGCAGTACTTC.

J is TRBJ2-5 and V is TRBV4-2, with 9 bases matching TRBD2. The CDR3 length is 15 residues. Trimming cost V 0 bases and J 5 bases; bases outside gene matches: 4. Germline values: CDR1 LGHNA, CDR2 YNFKEQ. CDR3 amino acids: CASSQDMLAGETQYF. For the CDR3, the DNA is TGTGCCAGCAGCCAAGATATGCTAGCGGGGGAGACCCAGTACTTC.

This clone was found once. This sequence joins TRBV7-6 and TRBJ2-1; 7 bases align to TRBD1. V trimming: 1 base; J trimming: 4 bases; junction bases outside the gene matches: 4. Germline CDR1 reads SGHVS; CDR2 reads FNYEAQ. CDR3 length: 15 residues. Here the CDR3 reads CASSLEQGLYNEQFF. DNA of the CDR3: TGTGCCAGCAGCTTAGAACAGGGGTTGTACAATGAGCAGTTCTTC.

The chain couples TRBV18 to TRBJ1-1, with TRBD1 matching over 7 bases. Germline V gives CDR1 KGHSH, CDR2 LQKENI. There are 15 residues in the CDR3. Trimming cost V 3 bases and J 3 bases; bases outside gene matches: 7. The CDR3 sequence: CASSPSGTAYTEAFF. In DNA form, the CDR3 reads TGTGCCAGCTCACCCTCCGGGACAGCCTACACTGAAGCTTTCTTT.

The chain joins TRBV7-2 to TRBJ1-2; D gene uncertain. Germline V gene sequence: CDR1 SGHTA, CDR2 FQGNSA. This CDR3 contains 13 residues. The V end lost 1 base, the J end lost 4 bases, and 7 bases lay between the germline ends. CDR3 loop: CASSLDAGYGYTF. The CDR3 DNA follows: TGTGCCAGCAGCTTAGACGCGGGCTATGGCTACACCTTC.